This TCR beta chain comes out of a study of lymphopenia after photon versus proton radiotherapy. Only in-frame clones appear in the TCRdb table, and some are missing; sequencing was by immunoSEQ multiplex PCR. The sample lists about 40,000 clones, around 84% occurring once. Trimming removed 8 bases at V and 0 bases at J, with 8 bases between. Germline V lookup: CDR1 MNHNY, CDR2 SVGAGI (reference sequence). This CDR3 region has 13 residues. V and J are TRBV6-6 and TRBJ1-5; D is undetermined. The receptor was derived from a woman aged 70-85 years with pancreatic cancer. Some clones in this sample may be carry-over from other donors' samples. The material sequenced was peripheral blood, taken from a patient treated with proton-based radiotherapy. The CDR3 loop is CASRINSNQPQHF. CDR3 nucleotide sequence: TGTGCCAGCCGTATTAATAGCAATCAGCCCCAGCATTTT.